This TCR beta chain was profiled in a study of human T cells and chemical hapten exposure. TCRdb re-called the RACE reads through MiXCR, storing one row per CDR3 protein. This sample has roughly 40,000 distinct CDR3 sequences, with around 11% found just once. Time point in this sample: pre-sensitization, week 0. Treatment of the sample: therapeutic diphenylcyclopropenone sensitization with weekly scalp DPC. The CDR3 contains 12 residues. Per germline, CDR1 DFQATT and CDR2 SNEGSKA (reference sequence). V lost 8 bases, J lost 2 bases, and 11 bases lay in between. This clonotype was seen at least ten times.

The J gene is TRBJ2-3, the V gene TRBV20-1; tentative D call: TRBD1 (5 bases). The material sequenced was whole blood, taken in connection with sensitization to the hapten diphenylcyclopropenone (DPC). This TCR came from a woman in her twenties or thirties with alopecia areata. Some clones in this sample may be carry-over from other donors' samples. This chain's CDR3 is CSPGATTDTQYF. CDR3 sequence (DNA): TGCAGTCCTGGGGCGACCACAGATACGCAGTATTTT.